This TCR beta chain was sequenced during a study of neurological immune-mediated disorders. Whole-study context: Of the multiple sclerosis patients, approximately 34 in total, some 30 were relapsing-remitting and 3 were secondary progressive.

A single record per CDR3 protein comes from TCRdb applying MiXCR to the 5' RACE reads. The table has roughly 100,000 distinct CDR3 sequences, 3.5% to 4% seen once; the top ten hold around 5.5%. Findings and caveats of the study: The repertoires of 18 of 34 multiple sclerosis patients were placed by phylogenetic grouping in a single related-CDR3 cluster, which may be a signature.

This clonotype occurred many times. Its cognate antigen is unknown. V lost 6 bases and J lost 0, with 15 bases in between. Germline loops: CDR1 SEHNR, CDR2 FQNEAQ (reference sequence). The CDR3 extends over 16 amino acids. Material for sequencing was PBMCs. The TCR was taken from a woman aged 18-29 years with multiple sclerosis. J is TRBJ2-1 and V is TRBV7-9, with D uncertain. The CDR3 region is CASRETLRSSYNEQFF. The CDR3 coding sequence is TGTGCCAGCAGGGAAACACTACGGAGCTCCTACAATGAGCAGTTCTTC.